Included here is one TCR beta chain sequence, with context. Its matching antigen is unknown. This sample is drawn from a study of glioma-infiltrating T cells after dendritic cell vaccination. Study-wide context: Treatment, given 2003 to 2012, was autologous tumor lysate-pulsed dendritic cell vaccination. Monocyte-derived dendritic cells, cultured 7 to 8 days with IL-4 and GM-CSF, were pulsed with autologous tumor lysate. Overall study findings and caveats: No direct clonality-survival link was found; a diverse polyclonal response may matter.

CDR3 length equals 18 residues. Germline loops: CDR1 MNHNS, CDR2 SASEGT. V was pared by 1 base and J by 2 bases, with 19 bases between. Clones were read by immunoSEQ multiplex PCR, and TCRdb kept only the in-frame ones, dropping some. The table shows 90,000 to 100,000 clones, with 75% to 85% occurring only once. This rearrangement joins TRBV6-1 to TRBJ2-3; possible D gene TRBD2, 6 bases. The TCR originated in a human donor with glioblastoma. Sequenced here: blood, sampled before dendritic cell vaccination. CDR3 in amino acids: CASSEVLLASDYTDTQYF. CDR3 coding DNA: TGTGCCAGCAGTGAAGTACTCTTGGCTAGCGATTACACAGATACGCAGTATTTT.